This T cell receptor beta chain was captured by sequencing in a study of T cells in Graves' hyperthyroidism and ophthalmopathy. Study outcomes and limitations: The majority of expanded thyroid clonotypes above 0.001 also appeared in blood.

Between the trimmed V and J ends, which lost 3 bases and 7 bases, there was a span of 10 bases. CDR1 and CDR2 from the germline V gene are ENHRY and SYGVKD. The CDR3 contains 13 residues. This clonotype was counted many times. Its antigen is undetermined. From RNA transcripts, TCR beta CDR3 regions were amplified. HTBI primers were employed in a first-round RT-PCR of the TCR CDR3. TCRdb re-called the multiplex PCR reads with MiXCR, one entry per CDR3 protein. The data contain 150,000 to 200,000 distinct CDR3 sequences, approximately 15% of them singletons. The source material was blood. This chain uses TRBV10-3 with TRBJ2-1; no clear D. This TCR was sampled from a woman aged 45-65 years with Graves' hyperthyroidism. CDR3 loop: CAISDFGENEQFF. The CDR3 nucleotides are TGTGCCATCAGTGATTTCGGCGAGAATGAGCAGTTCTTC.